This entry concerns a single T cell receptor beta chain. Germline V lookup: CDR1 MDHEN, CDR2 SYDVKM. The CDR3 sequence is 16 residues long. J gave up 6 bases and V 5 bases, and 5 bases lay outside the gene matches. This sample is part of a study of shared clonotypes between healthy human individuals. Looking at the study overall: CD4 naive and CD4 memory each took three plates per donor, while CD8 naive took two and CD8 memory one.

Assay used: immunoSEQ multiplex PCR; TCRdb lists only in-frame clones, some missing. The sample has some 2.1 million clones, about 95% seen once. CD45RO-negative cells were positively selected for CCR7, leaving out terminally differentiated effector memory CD45RA+ cells. The V and J genes are TRBV28 and TRBJ2-3; 16 positions agree with TRBD2. The source is a man younger than 35 in good health. What was sequenced was naive CD8+ T cells sorted from blood. CDR3 residues: CASSQGLAGGRDTQYF. In DNA, the CDR3 is TGTGCCAGCAGTCAGGGACTAGCGGGGGGGAGGGATACGCAGTATTTT.